This T cell receptor (beta chain) was identified in a study of cytomegalovirus exposure and HLA in healthy donors. Broader study findings: Reported findings show TCR beta sequences accurately forecast HLA-A and HLA-B alleles in most subjects. The authors later linked a missense DCLRE1C variant to TCR beta V- and J-gene trimming.

In regard to this clone: Its target is unknown.

The PCR had 60 Vbeta and 13 Jbeta primers. Profiling relied on immunoSEQ multiplex PCR, and the TCRdb table lists in-frame clones only, not all of them. The profile shows roughly 240,000 clones, approximately 78% of them singletons. CDR3 length equals 13 residues. The J segment lost 6 bases and the V segment lost 9 bases, leaving 7 bases of the junction unmatched. Germline loops: CDR1 MNHNS, CDR2 SASEGT. This clonotype was obtained from a boy younger than 18 in good health and CMV-seronegative. This chain connects TRBV6-1 to TRBJ1-4, with 7 nucleotides matching TRBD1. The source material was PBMCs. DNA for the CDR3: TGTGCCAGTTCGGACAGGCGGGATGAAAAACTGTTTTTT. This codes for CASSDRRDEKLFF.